Only a few counts were recorded for the clone carrying this TCR beta chain. Its cognate antigen is unknown. The data were obtained in a study of T cells in Graves' hyperthyroidism and ophthalmopathy. As for the study in general: The authors collected peripheral blood at initial diagnosis, before any treatment. Notes on the study in general: Most thyroid-expanded clonotypes above 0.001 were also found in blood.

Amplified regions were TCR beta CDR3 sequences from RNA transcripts. When the TCR CDR3 underwent first-round RT-PCR, the HTBI primer set was used. TCRdb ran MiXCR on the multiplex PCR reads and lists one entry per CDR3 protein. The sample holds 370,000 or so distinct CDR3 sequences, 13% seen once. Fresh 10 ml peripheral blood yielded PBMCs. Sequenced material: blood. The source of this sequence is a man in his thirties or forties with Graves' hyperthyroidism that later progressed to Graves' ophthalmopathy.

For the CDR3, the DNA is TGTGCCAGCAGTTACGGGGGCGCCCCGAACACCGGGGAGCTGTTTTTT. It is translated as CASSYGGAPNTGELFF. This chain links TRBV6-5 with TRBJ2-2; TRBD1 is a possible D gene (6 bases). Germline V lookup: CDR1 MNHEY, CDR2 SVGAGI. CDR3 length: 16 residues. With 2 bases removed from V and 0 bases from J, the gap between germline ends came to 10 bases.